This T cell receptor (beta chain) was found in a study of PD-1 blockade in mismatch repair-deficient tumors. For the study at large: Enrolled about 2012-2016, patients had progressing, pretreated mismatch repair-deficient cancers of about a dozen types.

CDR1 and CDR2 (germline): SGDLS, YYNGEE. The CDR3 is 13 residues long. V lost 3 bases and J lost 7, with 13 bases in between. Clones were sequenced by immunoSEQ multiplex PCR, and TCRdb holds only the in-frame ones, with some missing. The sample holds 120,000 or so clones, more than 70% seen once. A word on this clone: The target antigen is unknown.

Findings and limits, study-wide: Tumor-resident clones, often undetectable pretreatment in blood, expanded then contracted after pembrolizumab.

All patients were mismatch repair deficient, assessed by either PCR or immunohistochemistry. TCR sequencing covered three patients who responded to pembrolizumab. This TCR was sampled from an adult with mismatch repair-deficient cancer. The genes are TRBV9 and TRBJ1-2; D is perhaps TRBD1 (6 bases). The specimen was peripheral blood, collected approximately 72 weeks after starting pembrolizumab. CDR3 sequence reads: CASSARGGAGYTF. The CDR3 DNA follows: TGTGCCAGCAGCGCAAGAGGGGGGGCTGGCTACACCTTC.